The 11 T cell receptor beta chains in this list originate from one sample, sequenced in a study of Graves' ophthalmopathy and Graves' hyperthyroidism. The authors amplified TCR beta CDR3 regions, and they did so from RNA transcripts for repertoire sequencing. Following a first-round RT-PCR that used HTBI primers, a second-round multiplex PCR was carried out. From the multiplex PCR reads, TCRdb called clonotypes with MiXCR, one entry per CDR3 protein. This table holds over a million distinct CDR3 sequences, less than 45% found once. Sequences were obtained from peripheral blood or thyroid tissue (not recorded which). Every receptor here comes from an adult man with Graves' hyperthyroidism.

The chain carries TRBV7-2 and TRBJ1-1; D not certain. Germline V CDR1 and CDR2: SGHTA, FQGNSA. The CDR3 spans 14 residues. Trimming took off 4 bases at V and 4 bases at J, with 13 bases between the two ends. Here the CDR3 DNA reads TGTGCCAGCAGCTCCCGACAAGGTTCCACTGAAGCTTTCTTT. It specifies CASSSRQGSTEAFF.

This clonotype was seen ten or more times. This sequence joins TRBV4-3 and TRBJ1-1; the D is unclear. The CDR3 covers 13 residues. Trimming pared 0 bases from V and 4 bases from J, leaving 6 bases between. Germline assignment: CDR1 LGHNA and CDR2 YSLEER. The CDR3 DNA reads as TGCGCCAGCAGCCAAGATGGTGGCACTGAAGCTTTCTTT. It translates to CASSQDGGTEAFF.

This clonotype was counted many times. The rearrangement links TRBV14 to TRBJ1-3; D is uncertain. Germline V lookup: CDR1 SGHDN, CDR2 FVKESK. The CDR3 spans 17 residues. Trimming stripped 3 bases from V and 0 bases from J, with 15 bases between. This CDR3 reads CASSQKVADYSGNTIYF. DNA of the CDR3: TGTGCCAGCAGCCAGAAAGTGGCAGACTACTCTGGAAACACCATATATTTT.

Ten or more counts support this clonotype. The V call is TRBV12-3 or TRBV12-4, the J call TRBJ2-5, with D possibly TRBD2 on 5 matching bases. This CDR3 contains 13 residues. V was clipped by 3 bases and J by 7 bases, with 12 bases between them. CDR3 coding DNA: TGTGCCAGCAGTTTGGAGGTTTCGGTGACCCAGTACTTC. Its translation: CASSLEVSVTQYF.

This clonotype came up many times. The chain carries TRBV7-2 and TRBJ2-7; D ambiguous. Trimming shortened V by 5 bases and J by 2 bases, and 10 bases separated the two germline ends. This CDR3 has 13 residues. From germline, CDR1 is SGHTA and CDR2 FQGNSA. DNA of the CDR3: TGTGCCAGCAGCCGCCCGGGTGCCTACGAGCAGTACTTC. Residues: CASSRPGAYEQYF.

The CDR3 loop reads CASSQGQGLKTQYF. The CDR3 DNA reads as TGTGCCAGCAGCCAAGGGCAGGGGTTAAAGACCCAGTACTTC. The chain joins TRBV14 to TRBJ2-5; D is possibly TRBD1 (6 bases). The CDR3 totals 14 residues. The V gene's germline CDR1 is SGHDN and CDR2 FVKESK. V lost 1 base and J 6 bases, leaving 12 bases between the germline ends.

At least ten counts were recorded for this clonotype. J is TRBJ1-2 and V is TRBV12-3 or TRBV12-4, with 9 bases that match TRBD1. The V gene end was trimmed by 3 bases and the J gene end by 4 bases; junction bases not matched to a gene: 3. CDR3 length: 14 residues. The CDR3 loop is CASSLTGGTYGYTF. CDR3 DNA sequence: TGTGCCAGCAGTTTGACAGGGGGGACCTATGGCTACACCTTC.

This clonotype occurred a few times. The chain has TRBV7-8 and TRBJ1-1; D uncertain. In germline, CDR1 is SGHVS, CDR2 FQNEAQ. The CDR3 spans 12 residues. Between the trimmed V and J ends, which lost 5 bases and 6 bases, there was a span of 10 bases. The chain's CDR3 is CASSRSRSEAFF. The DNA of the CDR3 is TGTGCCAGCAGCCGAAGTAGGTCTGAAGCTTTCTTT.

This clonotype turned up a few times. The chain is built from TRBV4-3 and TRBJ2-7; 7 bases map to TRBD1. The germline CDR1 and CDR2 sequences are LGHNA and YSLEER. The CDR3 runs 16 residues. V dropped 0 bases and J dropped 3; count of bases not matched to a gene: 8. In DNA, the CDR3 is TGCGCCAGCAGCCAAGATGCCGGGACAGAATTCTACGAGCAGTACTTC. Amino acid sequence: CASSQDAGTEFYEQYF.

This clonotype was observed many times. This sequence joins TRBV10-3 and TRBJ1-1; D unresolved. This CDR3 has 11 residues. V dropped 7 bases and J dropped 3 bases, with 6 bases sitting between them. Germline CDR1 ENHRY, CDR2 SYGVKD. CDR3 sequence reads: CAIKEDTEAFF. The CDR3 bases are TGTGCCATCAAGGAGGACACTGAAGCTTTCTTT.

The V gene is TRBV10-3, the J gene TRBJ1-1, with a possible D match to TRBD1 (6 bases). Germline CDR1 is ENHRY and CDR2 is SYGVKD. Trimming cost V 0 bases and J 5 bases, with 16 bases left between them. The CDR3 consists of 16 residues. CDR3 nucleotides: TGTGCCATCAGTGAGTCTGGGGGCAGGGGAGTTACTGAAGCTTTCTTT. Its translation: CAISESGGRGVTEAFF.